This TCR beta chain was captured in a study of beta chain features in type 1 diabetes. Regarding the study as a whole: In all four CD4+ subsets, TCRB CDR3 length was significantly, moderately reduced in type 1 diabetes. PCR could preferentially amplify shorter templates, alike in patients and controls.

On this clone itself: Its antigen is undetermined.

Blood was collected once per donor into heparin, averaging approximately 110 mL. Every isolated RNA sample was fully reverse transcribed, so sequencing captured expressed TCRB transcripts. This table comes from immunoSEQ multiplex PCR, and its TCRdb copy is limited to in-frame clones, with some not included. Of under 900,000 clones in the sample, roughly a sixth were seen once. The CDR3 is made up of 15 amino acids. V was clipped by 0 bases and J by 2 bases, with 7 bases between them. CDR1 is LGHNA and CDR2 is YNFKEQ in the germline V gene. The sequenced sample consisted of naive CD4+ T cells from blood. V is TRBV4-2 and J is TRBJ2-2, with no clear D. The TCR comes from a woman younger than 30 in good health. The CDR3 nucleotides read TGTGCCAGCAGCCAAGATGGCGGAAACACCGGGGAGCTGTTTTTT. It codes for CASSQDGGNTGELFF.